This note documents a single TCR beta chain sequence. Its matching antigen is unknown. This CDR3 has 11 residues. The V end was cut by 8 bases, the J end by 9 bases, with 13 bases between. Per the germline V gene, CDR1 is MNHEY and CDR2 is SVGAGI. The sample is drawn from a study of cytomegalovirus exposure and HLA in healthy donors. Looking at the study overall: The 95 to 150 validation repertoires used a platform that matched the one used for the approximately 690 first-cohort repertoires, as a later analysis reported.

Study findings and constraints: Associated with cytomegalovirus, according to the listing, were around 160 TCR beta chains. Specificity of a few CMV-associated chains for CMV antigens was verified in vitro.

Here immunoSEQ multiplex PCR was the method, and the copy in TCRdb shows in-frame clones only, minus some. The sample has about 71,000 clones; approximately 94% are singletons. This rearrangement joins TRBV6-5 to TRBJ1-1; D is uncertain. The sample taken for sequencing was PBMCs. The TCR originated in a woman under 30 in good health and CMV-seronegative. The CDR3 DNA sequence: TGTGCCAGCTACTTGGGCCCTCAAGCTTTCTTT. It is translated as CASYLGPQAFF.